This T cell receptor beta chain was captured by sequencing in a study of cytotoxic CD8 clonotypes in ibrutinib-treated CLL. At the level of the study: Investigators reported approximately 25 partial and 2 complete responses; after median roughly 70 months, roughly 15 patients remained remitted and roughly 12 progressed. Study-level findings and limits: Treatment left the uncommon public clonotypes either contracted or stable in frequency. A rise in clonality was seen at ibrutinib response, and a fall back toward baseline was seen at progression.

Trimming at V came to 4 bases and at J to 5 bases, leaving 9 bases not matched to a gene. This CDR3 contains 15 residues. CDR1 MNHNS and CDR2 SASEGT come from the germline V gene. Points on this clone: The antigen is not known.

Targeted sequencing depth ranged from 1 in 200,000 to 1 in 1 million T cells. Produced via immunoSEQ multiplex PCR; TCRdb's table is partial and in-frame only. Of roughly 180,000 clones in the sample, over 55% were seen once. The V gene is TRBV6-1, the J gene TRBJ2-7; 9 bases line up with TRBD1. This specimen was PBMCs, taken after 24 months of ibrutinib treatment. This TCR was recovered from a human donor with chronic lymphocytic leukemia. The DNA for the CDR3 is TGTGCCAGCAGTGTCAGGGACAGGGAAATAGACGAGCAGTACTTC. Protein sequence: CASSVRDREIDEQYF.